The TCR beta chain under discussion was sequenced for a study of blood T cell repertoires in COVID-19. About the research overall: The origin of the acute and convalescent COVID-19 samples was the United States, Italy and Spain. PBMCs, B-cell-depleted T cells, or T cells provided the cDNA or gDNA that made up the material.

The V and J ends lost 5 bases and 2 bases respectively, with 15 bases between them. Germline-derived CDR1 and CDR2 are MDHEN and SYDVKM. CDR3 length equals 15 residues. Per the study methods: Amplification from reference gene primers served as the basis for estimated nucleated cell counts. Measured with immunoSEQ multiplex PCR; TCRdb has only the in-frame clones, and not every one. The D gene and trimming were derived from the DNA, and the V and J assignments and clone size from that table. The data contain about 200,000 clones, 88% of them singletons. This chain joins TRBV28 and TRBJ2-5; no clear D. The receptor's source is a man between 18 and 35 years old with active or convalescent COVID-19. The sequencing sample was made of peripheral blood. The CDR3 here is CASSQITRHQETQYF. CDR3 coding DNA: TGTGCCAGCAGTCAAATTACCAGGCATCAAGAGACCCAGTACTTC.